This T cell receptor beta chain emerged from a study of PD-1 blockade in mismatch repair-deficient tumors (dated by TCRdb to about 2017). Turning to the overall study: Between late 2013 and 2016, the trial enrolled approximately 86 consecutive patients with about eleven types of mismatch repair-deficient cancer, all of whom had received prior treatment and were progressing. Tumor-associated T cell clones were tracked in the peripheral blood of patients responding to PD-1 blockade by deep sequencing of TCR CDR3 regions.

What the work shows at the level of the full study, not this receptor alone: Clones residing in the tumor, which were often undetectable in blood before treatment, expanded quickly after pembrolizumab and then contracted, generally before radiologic responses.

On this clone: This receptor's antigen is unknown. The input lacks base qualities; no much larger clone sits a single base away.

Libraries came from the immunoSEQ multiplex PCR assay. Entries here come from immuneACCESS through TCRdb and include only in-frame sequences with V and J called. Some clones fail to appear in such tables; in the studies checked, an unresolved V gene covers under half of the shortfall, and the cause of the remainder is unknown. This sample has around 120,000 clones in its table, and 88% of those were observed once. The ten largest clones capture about an eighth of the sample. V drops 3 bases and J drops 6 bases, leaving 6 bases in between. CDR1 and CDR2 were assigned from the germline V gene as SGHDT and YYEEEE. The CDR3 goes from the cysteine to the phenylalanine over 12 residues. Of all the DNA, just the CDR3 is kept, 36 bases in frame from base 1. Mismatch repair deficiency in every enrolled patient was established by polymerase chain reaction or immunohistochemistry. Three patients who responded to pembrolizumab therapy underwent TCR sequencing. The phase II trial prospectively evaluated PD-1 blockade with pembrolizumab in advanced mismatch repair-deficient cancers, independent of tissue of origin. Peripheral blood T cell samples were gathered serially, both before PD-1 blockade started and at multiple time points afterward. The timing of each blood sample was reported as weeks after the first dose of pembrolizumab.

The chain employs TRBV5-6 and TRBJ2-2; the D gene identity is not certain. The TCR comes from an adult with mismatch repair-deficient cancer. The sequencing here drew on peripheral blood, taken roughly 67 weeks after starting pembrolizumab. The CDR3 has the sequence CASSWAPGELFF. DNA sequence: TGTGCCAGCAGCTGGGCCCCCGGGGAGCTGTTTTTT.